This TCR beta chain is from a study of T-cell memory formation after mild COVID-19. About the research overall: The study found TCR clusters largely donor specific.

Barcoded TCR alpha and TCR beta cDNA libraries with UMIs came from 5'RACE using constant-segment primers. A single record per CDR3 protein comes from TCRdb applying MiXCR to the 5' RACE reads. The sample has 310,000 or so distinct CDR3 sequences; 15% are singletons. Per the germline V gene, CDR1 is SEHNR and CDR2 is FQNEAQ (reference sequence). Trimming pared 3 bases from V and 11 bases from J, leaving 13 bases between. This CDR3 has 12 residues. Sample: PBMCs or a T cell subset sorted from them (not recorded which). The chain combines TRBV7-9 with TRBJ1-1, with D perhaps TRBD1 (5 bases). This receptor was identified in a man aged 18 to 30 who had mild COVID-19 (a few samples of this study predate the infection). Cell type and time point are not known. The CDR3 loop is CASSLGGSRAFF. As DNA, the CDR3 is TGTGCCAGCAGCTTGGGGGGATCGAGGGCTTTCTTT. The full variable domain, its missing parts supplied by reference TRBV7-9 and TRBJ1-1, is DTGVSQNPRHKITKRGQNVTFRCDPISEHNRLYWYRQTLGQGPEFLTYFQNEAQLEKSRLLSDRFSAERPKGSFSTLEIQRTEQGDSAMYLCASSLGGSRAFFGQGTRLTVV.